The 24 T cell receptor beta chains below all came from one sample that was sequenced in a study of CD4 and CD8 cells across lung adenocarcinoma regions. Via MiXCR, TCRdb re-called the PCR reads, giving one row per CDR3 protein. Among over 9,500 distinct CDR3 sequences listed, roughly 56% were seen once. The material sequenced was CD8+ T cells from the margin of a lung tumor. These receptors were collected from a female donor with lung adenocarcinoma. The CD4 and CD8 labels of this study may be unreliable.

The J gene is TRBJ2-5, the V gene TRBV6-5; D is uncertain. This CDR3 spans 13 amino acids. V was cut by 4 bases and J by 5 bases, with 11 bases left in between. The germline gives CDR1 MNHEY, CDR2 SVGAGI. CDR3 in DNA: TGTGCCAGCAGTTCCGGGTCCTGGGAGACCCAGTACTTC. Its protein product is CASSSGSWETQYF.

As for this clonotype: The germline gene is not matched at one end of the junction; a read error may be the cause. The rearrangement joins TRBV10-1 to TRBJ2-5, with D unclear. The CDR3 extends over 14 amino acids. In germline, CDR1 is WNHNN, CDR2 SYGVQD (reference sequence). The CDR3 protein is CASSERRDQEIQYF. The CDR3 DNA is TGCGCCAGCAGTGAGAGGCGTGACCAAGAGATCCAGTACTTC.

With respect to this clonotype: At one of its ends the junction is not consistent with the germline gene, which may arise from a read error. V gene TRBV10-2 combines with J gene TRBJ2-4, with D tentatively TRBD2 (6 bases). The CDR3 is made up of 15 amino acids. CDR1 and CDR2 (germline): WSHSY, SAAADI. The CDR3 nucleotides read TGCGCCAGCAGAGCGGTGCCGGGAGCCACAGACACGCAGTACTTT. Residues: CASRAVPGATDTQYF.

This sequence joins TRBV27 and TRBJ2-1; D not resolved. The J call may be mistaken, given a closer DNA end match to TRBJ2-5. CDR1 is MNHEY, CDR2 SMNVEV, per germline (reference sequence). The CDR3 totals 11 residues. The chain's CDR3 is CASSLGETQYF. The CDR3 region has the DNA TGTGCCAGCAGTTTAGGAGAGACCCAGTACTTC.

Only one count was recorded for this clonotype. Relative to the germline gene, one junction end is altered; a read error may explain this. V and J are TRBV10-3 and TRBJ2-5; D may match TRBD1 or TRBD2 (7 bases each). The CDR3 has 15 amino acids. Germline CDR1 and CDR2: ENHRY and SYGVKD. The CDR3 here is CAGGPGGAGTETQYF. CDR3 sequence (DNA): TGTGCCGGGGGGCCCGGTGGAGCGGGGACAGAGACCCAGTATTTC.

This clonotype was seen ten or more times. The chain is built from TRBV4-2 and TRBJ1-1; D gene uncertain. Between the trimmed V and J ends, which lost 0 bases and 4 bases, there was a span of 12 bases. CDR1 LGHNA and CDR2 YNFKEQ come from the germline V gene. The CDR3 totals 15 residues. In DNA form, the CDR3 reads TGTGCCAGCAGCCAAGAACATCGTAGGGTCACTGAAGCTTTCTTT. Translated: CASSQEHRRVTEAFF.

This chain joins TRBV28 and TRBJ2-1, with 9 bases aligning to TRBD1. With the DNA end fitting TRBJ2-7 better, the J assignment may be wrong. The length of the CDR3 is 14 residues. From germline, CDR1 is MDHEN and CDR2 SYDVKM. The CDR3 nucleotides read TGTGCCAGCCGACAGGGGGGCTATTACAATGAGCAGTACTTC. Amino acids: CASRQGGYYNEQYF.

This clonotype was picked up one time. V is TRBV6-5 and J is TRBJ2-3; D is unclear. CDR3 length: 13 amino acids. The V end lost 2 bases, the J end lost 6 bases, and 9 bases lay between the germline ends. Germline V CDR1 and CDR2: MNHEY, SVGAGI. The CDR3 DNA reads TGTGCCAGCAGTTACACTCGTTTGGATACGCAGTATTTT. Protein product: CASSYTRLDTQYF.

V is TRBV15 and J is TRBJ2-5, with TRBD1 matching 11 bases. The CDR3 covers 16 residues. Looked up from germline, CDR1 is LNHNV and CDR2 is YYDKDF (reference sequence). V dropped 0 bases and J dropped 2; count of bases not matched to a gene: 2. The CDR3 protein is CATSRDGDRGQETQYF. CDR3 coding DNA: TGTGCCACCAGCAGAGATGGGGACAGGGGGCAAGAGACCCAGTACTTC.

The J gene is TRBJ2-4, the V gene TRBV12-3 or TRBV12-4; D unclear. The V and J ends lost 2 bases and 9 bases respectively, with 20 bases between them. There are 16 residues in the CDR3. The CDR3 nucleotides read TGTGCCAGCAGTTTATCTCCTCTTCCCCAAGTAGGCATTCAGTACTTC. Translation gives CASSLSPLPQVGIQYF.

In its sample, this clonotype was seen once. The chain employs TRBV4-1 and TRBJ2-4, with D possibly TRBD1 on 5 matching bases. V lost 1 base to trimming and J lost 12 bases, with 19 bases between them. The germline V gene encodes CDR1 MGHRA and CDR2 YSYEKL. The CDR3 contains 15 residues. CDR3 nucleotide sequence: TGCGCCAGCAGCCAAGTAAGGTGGGGCACAGATACTCAGTACTTC. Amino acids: CASSQVRWGTDTQYF.

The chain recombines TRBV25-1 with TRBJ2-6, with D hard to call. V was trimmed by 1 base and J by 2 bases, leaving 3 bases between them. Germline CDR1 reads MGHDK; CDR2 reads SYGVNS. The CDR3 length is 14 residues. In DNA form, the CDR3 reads TGTGCCAGCAGTGAATGGGCTGGGGCCAACGTCCTGACTTTC. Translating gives CASSEWAGANVLTF.

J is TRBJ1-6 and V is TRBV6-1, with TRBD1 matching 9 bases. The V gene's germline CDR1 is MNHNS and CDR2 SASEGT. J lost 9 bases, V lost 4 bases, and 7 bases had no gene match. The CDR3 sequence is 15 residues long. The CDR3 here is CASSVEGQGISPLHF. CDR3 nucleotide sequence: TGTGCCAGCAGTGTCGAGGGACAGGGTATTTCACCCCTCCACTTT.

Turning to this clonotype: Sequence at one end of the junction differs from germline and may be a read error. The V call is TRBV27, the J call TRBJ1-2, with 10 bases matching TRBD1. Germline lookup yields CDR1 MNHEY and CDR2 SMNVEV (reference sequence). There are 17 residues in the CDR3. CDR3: CASRLFTEDRGRGGYTF. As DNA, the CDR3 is TGTGCCAGCAGATTATTCACCGAAGACAGGGGGCGCGGTGGCTACACCTTC.

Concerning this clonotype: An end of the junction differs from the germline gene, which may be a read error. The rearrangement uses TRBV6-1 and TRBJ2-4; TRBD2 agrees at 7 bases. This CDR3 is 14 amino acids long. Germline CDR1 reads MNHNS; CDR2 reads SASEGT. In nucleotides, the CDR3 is TGTGCGAGCAGTGGGGGAGGGGACCAAGACACTCAGTACTTC. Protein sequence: CASSGGGDQDTQYF.

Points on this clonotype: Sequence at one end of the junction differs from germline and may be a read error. CDR3 sequence: CAGQGGGAQKIQYF. The CDR3 DNA is TGTGCGGGTCAGGGGGGCGGGGCCCAAAAGATTCAGTACTTC. The chain carries TRBV6-2 or TRBV6-3 and TRBJ2-4, with D possibly matching TRBD1 (7 bases). Germline V CDR1 and CDR2: MNHEY, SVGEGT. CDR3 length: 14 residues.

The CDR3, as DNA: TGCGCCAGGAGGGACGGGGGCCGAGACCCAGAGACCCAGTACTTC. It specifies CARRDGGRDPETQYF. This sequence joins TRBV10-2 and TRBJ2-5; D might be TRBD1 or TRBD2, each matching 6 bases. V lost 9 bases and J lost 4, with 21 bases in between. CDR3 length: 15 residues. The germline V gene has CDR1 WSHSY and CDR2 SAAADI.

The CDR3 loop reads CASSDRENTEAFF. The CDR3 region has the DNA TGTGCCAGCAGTGACCGGGAGAACACTGAAGCTTTCTTT. The J gene is TRBJ1-1, the V gene TRBV6-4; D ambiguous. The germline CDR1 and CDR2 sequences are MRHNA and SNTAGT. V lost 2 bases and J 1 base, leaving 5 bases between the germline ends. The CDR3 is 13 amino acids.

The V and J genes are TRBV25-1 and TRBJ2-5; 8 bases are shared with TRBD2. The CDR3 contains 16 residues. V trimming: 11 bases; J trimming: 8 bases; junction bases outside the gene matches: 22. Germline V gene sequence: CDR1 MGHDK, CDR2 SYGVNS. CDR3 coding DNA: TGTGCCTGCGGGGGGTACGGAGGCCGGGGCTCAGATACCCAGTACTTC. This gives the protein CACGGYGGRGSDTQYF.

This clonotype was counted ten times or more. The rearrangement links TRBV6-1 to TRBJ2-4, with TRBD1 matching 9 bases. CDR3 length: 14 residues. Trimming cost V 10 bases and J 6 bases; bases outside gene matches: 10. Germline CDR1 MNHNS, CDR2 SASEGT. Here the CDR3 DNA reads TGTGCCACCAAGGTCCCGGGACAGGGAAACATTCAGTACTTC. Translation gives CATKVPGQGNIQYF.

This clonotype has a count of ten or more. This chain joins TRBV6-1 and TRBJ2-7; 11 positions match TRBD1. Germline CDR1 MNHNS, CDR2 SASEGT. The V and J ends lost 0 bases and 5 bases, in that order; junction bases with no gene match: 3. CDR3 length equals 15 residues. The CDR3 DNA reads TGTGCCAGCAGTGAAGCGCGGACAGGGGGCAACGAGCAGTACTTC. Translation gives CASSEARTGGNEQYF.

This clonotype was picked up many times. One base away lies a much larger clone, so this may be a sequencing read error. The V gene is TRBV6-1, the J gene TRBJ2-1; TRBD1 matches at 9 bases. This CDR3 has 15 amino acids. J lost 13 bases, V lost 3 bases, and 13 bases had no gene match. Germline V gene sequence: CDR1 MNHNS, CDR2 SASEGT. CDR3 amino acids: CASSEGTGRGETQFF. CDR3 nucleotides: TGTGCCAGCAGTGAGGGGACAGGGAGGGGGGAGACCCAGTTCTTC.

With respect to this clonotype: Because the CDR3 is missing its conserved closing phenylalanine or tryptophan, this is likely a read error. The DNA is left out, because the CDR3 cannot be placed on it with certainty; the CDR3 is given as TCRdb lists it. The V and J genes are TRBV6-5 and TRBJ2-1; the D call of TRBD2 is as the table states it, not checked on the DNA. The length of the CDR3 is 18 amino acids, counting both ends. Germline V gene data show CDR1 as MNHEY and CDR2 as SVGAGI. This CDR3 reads CASKFGLIDNLSPLHFGN.

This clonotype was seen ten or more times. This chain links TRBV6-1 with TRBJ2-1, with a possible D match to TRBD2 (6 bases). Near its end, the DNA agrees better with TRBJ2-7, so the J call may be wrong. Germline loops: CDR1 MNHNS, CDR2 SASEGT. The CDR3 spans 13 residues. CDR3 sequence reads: CASNFLGGYEQYF. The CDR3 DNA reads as TGTGCCAGCAACTTTCTGGGGGGCTACGAGCAGTACTTC.